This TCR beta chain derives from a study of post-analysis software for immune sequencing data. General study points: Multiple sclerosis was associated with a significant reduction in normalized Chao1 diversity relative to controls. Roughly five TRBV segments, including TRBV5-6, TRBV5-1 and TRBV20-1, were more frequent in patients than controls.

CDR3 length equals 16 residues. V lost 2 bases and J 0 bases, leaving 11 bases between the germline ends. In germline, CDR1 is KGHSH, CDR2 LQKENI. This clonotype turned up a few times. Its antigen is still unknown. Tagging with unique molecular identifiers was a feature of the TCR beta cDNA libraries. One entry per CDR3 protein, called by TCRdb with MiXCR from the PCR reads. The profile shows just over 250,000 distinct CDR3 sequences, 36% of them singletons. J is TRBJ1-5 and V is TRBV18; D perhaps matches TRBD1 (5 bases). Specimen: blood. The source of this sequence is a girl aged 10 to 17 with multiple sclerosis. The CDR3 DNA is TGTGCCAGCTCACCAGGGGGTCCTTTTAGCAATCAGCCCCAGCATTTT. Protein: CASSPGGPFSNQPQHF.